Below, one T cell receptor beta chain is given with its context. This clonotype was recorded a few times. No antigen is known for it. The sample holds no much larger clone one base away, and base qualities are not on file. Systemically healthy Caucasian individuals from Russia, over 30 in total and aged about 6 to 95 years, were included as donors. Each donor gave roughly 11 milliliters of peripheral blood, drawn into EDTA-treated Vacutainer tubes. Ficoll-Paque density-gradient centrifugation was used to isolate PBMCs, with at least 6 million per sample. Total RNA was extracted from PBMCs with Trizol reagent, with at least 5 micrograms obtained per sample. For every donor, flow cytometry on a PBMC aliquot measured the percentage of naive CD45RAhigh/CD27high T cells. Library generation was performed with 5' RACE. The sequencing machine was an Illumina HiSeq 2500. The second PCR ran for about 7 to 11 cycles and used a J-beta primer mix along with a sample-barcoded 5' primer. A unique molecular identifier was introduced onto each TCR beta cDNA molecule by a template-switch 5' adaptor carrying 12 random nucleotides. At least 2.5 million CDR3-containing paired-end reads were obtained from each sample. First-strand cDNA was synthesized from all RNA with the Mint cDNA synthesis kit, primed by a TRBC-specific oligonucleotide. After uracil-DNA glycosylase treatment, a first 18-cycle PCR used universal primers M1SS and BC2_uni_R on all cDNA. The original methods were these. For normalization, 1 million high-quality reads were randomly selected from each sample, with every read carrying a distinct molecular identifier. Instead of being binned into consensus sequences, reads with shared molecular identifiers were discarded. MiTCR, run with a Q25 quality threshold and the strictest error-elimination algorithm, handled CDR3 identification, clonotype clustering and error correction. A nonparametric unseen species model using Euler transformation provided a lower-bound estimate of total TCR beta diversity. TCRdb reanalyzed the raw reads on its own, using fastp at Q25 for trimming and MiXCR for clone calling, and kept in-frame beta chains. Entries are consolidated by CDR3 protein sequence, retaining the most common genes and DNA. TCRdb's processing, not the authors', yielded these V and J calls. A total of hundreds of thousands of distinct CDR3 sequences appear in this sample, approximately 25% of them only once. Approximately 10% of the sample lies in the top ten.

This sample stems from a study of blood T cells in healthy people across ages (dated by TCRdb to between 2015 and 2016). Describing the broader study: In model experiments, roughly one uniquely barcoded TCR beta cDNA molecule per two T cells was captured by template switching. To track age-related changes in TCR beta repertoire diversity, the study relied on deep sequencing normalized with unique cDNA molecular identifiers. The donors were split into four age groups: young (average around 15 years), middle-aged (roughly 39), aged (around 67) and long-lived (about 82). The study analyzed two additional independent replicas of 1 million unique cDNA reads from the same blood draw for two donors, one aged 18 to 29 and one aged 80 or older. Summary of the overall study and its limitations: Conclusive comparison of naive and antigen-experienced compartments was prevented by the profiling of bulk unsorted PBMCs. Total diversity estimates from one million sequenced T cells were considered lower bounds and underestimates. As age increased, observed TCR beta diversity per million T cells dropped in a roughly linear way, and a significant reduction was already evident by age 40. Compared with the aged group, the long-lived group had more naive CD4+ T cells, fewer expanded clones and increased TCR diversity, a pattern suggesting age selection. The percentage of naive T cells measured by flow cytometry correlated strongly with observed TCR beta diversity. Donor CMV infection status was unknown, potentially confounding age-related changes in expanded clonotypes.

The CDR3 holds 13 amino acids from the cysteine to the phenylalanine. The CDR3 DNA has 39 bases and is translated from base 1. CDR1 and CDR2 were assigned from the germline V gene (reference sequence) as MNHEY and SMNVEV. The same sample was also used in a study of T cells of mothers and their children. As noted in the second study: Nine systemically healthy Caucasian individuals, comprising three mothers and their six children, were included as donors. cDNA synthesis used all of the extracted RNA, with roughly 1.5 ug of RNA in each 15 ul reaction. Sample barcodes and 2-4 random nucleotides were added via the M1S primer in the second PCR. More than 9 million TCR beta CDR3 reads were obtained from each mother, and millions of reads were obtained from each child. TCR recombination output is similarly shaped by thymic selection in related and unrelated pairs, with a minor effect exerted by inherited differences. Normalized repertoire overlap was always slightly but never significantly higher in related than unrelated mother-child pairs. With a sensitivity of approximately 96 clones per million clonotypes, no persistent microchimeric T cell clones were detected. In the study, deep NGS was used to compare the TCR beta repertoires of mothers and children, and features distinguishing related mother-child pairs from unrelated individuals were sought. The mean age was roughly 44 +/- 4 years for the mothers and approximately 11 +/- 4 years for the children. Libraries were sequenced on Illumina HiSeq 2000 with 100+100 nt paired-end reads after adapter ligation with NEBNext reagents. Mother and child libraries were prepared a month apart and sequenced in separate runs to prevent cross-contamination. Each donor had between roughly 450,000 and 2,300,000 distinct TCR beta clonotypes identified. Naive TCR beta clonotypes were estimated from low-frequency clonotypes matched to each donor's FACS-determined naive share, without sorting.

The origin of this receptor is a boy younger than 18 in good health. The sequence joins TRBV27 to TRBJ2-5, with the D gene too uncertain to name. The end of the DNA aligns better with TRBJ2-1, so the J call may be wrong. Sequenced sample: blood. In nucleotide form, the sequence is TGTGCCAGCAGTTTCCAAGGGTGGAGTGAGCAGTTCTTC. It is translated as CASSFQGWSEQFF.